This T cell receptor (beta chain) was profiled in a study of CD8+ T cells in alopecia areata (dated by TCRdb to 2017 to 2018). With regard to the full study: Treated patients were enrolled in an open-label pilot trial of oral tofacitinib at 5 to 10 mg twice daily for moderate-to-severe alopecia areata. Tofacitinib was given for 6 to 18 months, followed by 6 months of follow-up off drug to assess delayed response and recurrence. Human TCRbeta sequencing covered scalp tissue and sorted CD4+ and CD8+ peripheral blood T cells from patchy and totalis/universalis alopecia areata patients and healthy controls. Patients on tofacitinib were biopsied at baseline and after 4 and 24 weeks of treatment, and several of the patients also had a later scalp biopsy. Amplification of TCRbeta CDR3 regions was done by immunoSEQ multiplex PCR using 35 Vbeta forward primers and 13 Jbeta reverse primers. Scalp clonality was compared across normal scalp (n=4), patchy alopecia areata scalp (n=8), and alopecia totalis/universalis scalp (n=8). RNA came from the PAXgene miRNA kit for fixed scalp, the miRNeasy kit for PBMCs, and the RNeasy kit for mouse skin. High-throughput TCRbeta sequencing was used to examine T cell clonal expansion in alopecia areata in both the C3H/HeJ mouse model and human patients. Results the study describes overall, beyond this receptor: Unlike mouse skin, which is dominated by gammadelta T cells, normal human skin has resident alphabeta T cells that are also sequenced, and this complicates analysis of the scalp TCR repertoire. Shared TCR sequences between patients were less evident than in mice, which may be partly attributable to HLA diversity in the patient population. Compared with normal scalp, lesional scalp had higher clonality and more expanded CD8+ clones, particularly in alopecia totalis/universalis, a pattern that suggests antigenic drive.

Library construction relied on the immunoSEQ multiplex PCR assay. For TCR sequencing, RNA was extracted from every sample and reverse transcribed into cDNA to serve as template. SuperScript III was used to make first-strand cDNA, primed with a 2:1 mix of oligo-dT and random hexamers. A synthetic immune receptor repertoire was used to gauge amplification bias, and whatever bias remained was removed computationally. On the authors' methods: After raw reads were preprocessed to remove errors, the CDR3 was defined following IMGT conventions as running from the conserved cysteine to phenylalanine. Clonality was computed by normalizing Shannon entropy by log2 of the number of productive unique TCRs and subtracting the result from 1. Whether scalp clones were CD4 or CD8 was inferred by matching scalp TCRbeta sequences against CD4 and CD8 repertoires sorted from blood. What TCRdb holds here is the immuneACCESS table cut down to in-frame rearrangements. Part of the clones is not present; checked against another copy, under half of the missing clones reflect an unresolved V gene, and the others are unexplained. Clone size and the V and J calls come from that table; the DNA yielded D and trimming. The table for this sample lists more than 150,000 clones; around half of them were counted only once. The ten largest make up approximately 19% of the sample.

Reading the label with the study, this specimen's time point is: baseline before oral tofacitinib. Lesional scalp punch biopsies and peripheral blood were obtained from alopecia areata patients. PBMCs were isolated by density centrifugation and stained for CD3, CD4 and CD8, after which CD4+ and CD8+ T cells were sorted on a FACSAria. CDR1 and CDR2, per the germline V gene (reference sequence), are GTSNPN and SVGIG. Counted from cysteine to phenylalanine, this CDR3 has 10 amino acids. The CDR3 DNA has 30 bases and is translated from base 1. The V end loses 8 bases and the J end loses 2 bases, and a stretch of 6 bases separates them. Turning to this clone: Its antigen is currently not known. One base away there is no much larger clone; base qualities are not given.

The sequence derives from a human donor with alopecia areata. This material consisted of CD8+ T cells sorted from blood, taken at week 0. The chain is made from TRBV30 and TRBJ1-2; a confident D gene designation cannot be given. The nucleotides are TGTGCCCTCGTCAACTATGGCTACACCTTC. The resulting protein is CALVNYGYTF.